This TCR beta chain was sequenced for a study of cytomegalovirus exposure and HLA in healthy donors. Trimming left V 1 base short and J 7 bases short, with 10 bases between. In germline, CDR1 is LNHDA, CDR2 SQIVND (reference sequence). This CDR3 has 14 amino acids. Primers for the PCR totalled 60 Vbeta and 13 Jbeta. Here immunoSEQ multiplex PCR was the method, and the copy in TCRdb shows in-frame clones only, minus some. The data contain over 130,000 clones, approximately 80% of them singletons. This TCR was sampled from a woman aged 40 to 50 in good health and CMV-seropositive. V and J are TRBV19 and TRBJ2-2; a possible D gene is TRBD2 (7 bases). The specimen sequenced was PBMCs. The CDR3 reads CASSIGGGDGELFF. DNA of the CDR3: TGTGCCAGTAGTATAGGGGGGGGCGACGGGGAGCTGTTTTTT. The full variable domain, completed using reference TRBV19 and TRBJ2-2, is DGGITQSPKYLFRKEGQNVTLSCEQNLNHDAMYWYRQDPGQGLRLIYYSQIVNDFQKGDIAEGYSVSREKKESFPLTVTSAQKNPTAFYLCASSIGGGDGELFFGEGSRLTVL.